Below, one T cell receptor (beta chain) is given with its context. The data are from a study of T cell changes during pregnancy in multiple sclerosis. Sequencing was performed with immunoSEQ multiplex PCR; in TCRdb, only in-frame clones are kept and a portion is missing. In the table there are about 49,000 clones, roughly 92% of which are singletons. Material: CD4+ T cells from peripheral blood mononuclear cells, obtained in the second trimester of pregnancy. This receptor was obtained from a female donor in good health, enrolled as a control in a pregnancy study.

CDR3 sequence: CASSKAGVQRPQHF. The CDR3 DNA reads TGTGCCAGTAGTAAGGCCGGGGTTCAGAGGCCCCAGCATTTT. The chain combines TRBV19 with TRBJ1-5; no reliable D call. From germline, CDR1 is LNHDA and CDR2 SQIVND (reference sequence). V shed 4 bases and J shed 9 bases, with 16 bases lying between them. This CDR3 region has 14 residues. The full variable domain, its missing parts supplied by reference TRBV19 and TRBJ1-5, is DGGITQSPKYLFRKEGQNVTLSCEQNLNHDAMYWYRQDPGQGLRLIYYSQIVNDFQKGDIAEGYSVSREKKESFPLTVTSAQKNPTAFYLCASSKAGVQRPQHFGDGTRLSIL.